Below are 5 T cell receptor beta chains sequenced from a single sample in a study of T-cell memory formation after mild COVID-19. TCRdb reanalysed the 5' RACE reads using MiXCR and keeps one entry per CDR3 protein. Of about 390,000 distinct CDR3 sequences in the sample, about 17% were seen once. The specimen sequenced was PBMCs or a T cell subset sorted from them (not recorded which). The receptors here all came from a man between 18 and 35 years old who had mild COVID-19 (a few samples of this study predate the infection). Cell type and time point are not known.

CDR3 loop: CASSLEGTSYNEQFF. The CDR3 DNA follows: TGTGCCAGCAGCTTAGAGGGCACGAGCTACAATGAGCAGTTCTTC. The V gene is TRBV7-9, the J gene TRBJ2-1, with D unclear. This CDR3 contains 15 residues. V was trimmed by 1 base and J by 3 bases, leaving 10 bases between them. CDR1 and CDR2 (germline): SEHNR, FQNEAQ (reference sequence).

In this sample, this clonotype turned up a few times. The chain couples TRBV4-2 to TRBJ2-7, with D unresolved. V was clipped by 3 bases and J by 0 bases, with 18 bases between them. The CDR3 totals 17 residues. Germline CDR1 and CDR2: LGHNA and YNFKEQ. CDR3 sequence (DNA): TGTGCCAGCAGCCACTTCGCCCCCACAGCGAGCTCCTACGAGCAGTACTTC. Translating gives CASSHFAPTASSYEQYF.

The genes are TRBV4-3 and TRBJ2-1; the D gene is possibly TRBD2 (5 bases). This CDR3 is built from 14 residues. Germline V lookup: CDR1 LGHNA, CDR2 YSLEER. V lost 1 base to trimming and J lost 4 bases, with 8 bases between them. This CDR3 is CASSQAREYNEQFF. In nucleotides, the CDR3 is TGCGCCAGCAGCCAAGCTAGGGAGTACAATGAGCAGTTCTTC.

This sequence joins TRBV5-1 and TRBJ2-1; TRBD1 is a possible D gene (6 bases). This CDR3 is built from 15 residues. Trimming removed 5 bases at V and 13 bases at J, with 25 bases between. The germline CDR1 and CDR2 sequences are SGHRS and YFSETQ. As DNA, the CDR3 is TGCGCCAGCAGTCTTCCGGCCACAGGGCCCCCATCCCAGTTCTTC. It encodes CASSLPATGPPSQFF.

This clonotype was counted between two and nine times. The chain links TRBV12-3 or TRBV12-4 to TRBJ1-5, with a possible D match to TRBD1 (5 bases). The CDR3 runs to 13 residues. Trimming took 3 bases from V and 7 from J, leaving 10 bases between them. CDR3 coding DNA: TGTGCCAGCAGTTTCGGGGCGAGGCAGCCCCAGCATTTT. The encoded protein is CASSFGARQPQHF.